This T cell receptor beta chain comes out of a study of blood T cells in healthy people across ages. This clonotype has ten or more counts. PCR was performed a second time for about 6 to 12 cycles using a sample-barcoded 5' primer and a J-beta primer mix. TCRdb recomputed calls from the 5' RACE reads with MiXCR, one row per CDR3 protein. The sample contains 1.6 million or so distinct CDR3 sequences, about 31% of which appear only once. The clonotype originates from a woman in her thirties in good health. The sequenced sample was blood.

The CDR3: CASSFGLALASSTDTQYF. The CDR3 DNA is TGCGCCAGCAGCTTCGGACTAGCTCTCGCCAGCAGCACAGATACGCAGTATTTT. The chain carries TRBV4-1 and TRBJ2-3; 8 bases align to TRBD2. V shed 5 bases and J 0 bases; nucleotides not matched to a gene: 13. Per the germline V gene, CDR1 is MGHRA and CDR2 is YSYEKL. This CDR3 is 18 amino acids long.